This entry describes one TCR beta chain. Produced via immunoSEQ multiplex PCR; TCRdb's table is partial and in-frame only. The profile covers 49,000 or so clones, with approximately 94% appearing a single time and 5.5% taken by the ten largest. These data originate in a study of T cell changes during pregnancy in multiple sclerosis. The CDR3 is 14 amino acids. Germline assignment: CDR1 SGHAT and CDR2 FQNNGV. Trimming took off 0 bases at V and 0 bases at J, with 5 bases between the two ends. This specimen was CD8+ T cells from peripheral blood mononuclear cells, taken before pregnancy. This chain connects TRBV11-2 to TRBJ1-1; no reliable D call. This receptor was taken from a female donor with multiple sclerosis, enrolled in a pregnancy study. CDR3 region: CASSLDRVNTEAFF. CDR3 bases: TGTGCCAGCAGCTTAGACCGGGTGAACACTGAAGCTTTCTTT.